Listed below are T cell receptor beta chains from one sample, sequenced in a study of naive and memory T cell subsets. TCRdb itself ran the 5' RACE reads through MiXCR, one entry per CDR3 protein. The table includes 55,000 to 65,000 distinct CDR3 sequences, more than 6% detected once. Receptor source: a female donor in good health. Both conserved end residues are part of each CDR3. D genes are given only for firm matches. A clone size is listed for some rows: how often the clone was seen (once, few, many), or a class if it is expanded.

many	TRBJ1-1	-	TRBV7-9	CASSITEAFF	TGTGCCAGCAGTATTACTGAAGCTTTCTTT
many	TRBJ1-6	TRBD1	TRBV7-9	CASSWNRDSFSPLHF	TGTGCCAGCAGCTGGAACCGGGACAGTTTCTCACCCCTCCACTTT
many	TRBJ2-5	TRBD2	TRBV10-3	CAISEEREVLKTQYF	TGTGCCATCAGTGAGGAGCGGGAGGTCTTGAAGACCCAGTACTTC
few	TRBJ2-7	TRBD1	TRBV20-1	CSARIQGAKEQYF	TGCAGTGCTAGAATACAGGGGGCGAAGGAGCAGTACTTC
few	TRBJ1-4	TRBD1	TRBV3-1	CASSPQGGANEKLFF	TGTGCCAGCAGTCCTCAAGGGGGCGCGAATGAAAAACTGTTTTTT
many	TRBJ1-1	-	TRBV2	CASRGRKNRRSSNTEAFF	TGTGCCAGCAGGGGTAGGAAAAACAGGAGGAGTTCGAACACTGAAGCTTTCTTT
-	TRBJ1-2	-	TRBV18	CASSPPDKNYGYTF	TGTGCCAGCTCACCACCGGACAAAAACTATGGCTACACCTTC
few	TRBJ1-1	-	TRBV11-3	CASSLVGATEAFF	TGTGCCAGCAGCTTAGTAGGGGCCACTGAAGCTTTCTTT
-	TRBJ2-7	-	TRBV6-5	CASSYSGGGPPYEQYF	TGTGCCAGCAGTTACTCCGGCGGTGGGCCACCCTACGAGCAGTACTTC
many	TRBJ1-4	-	TRBV11-3	CASSLGSAANEKLFF	TGTGCCAGCAGCTTAGGGTCAGCAGCTAATGAAAAACTGTTTTTT
-	TRBJ1-1	TRBD1	TRBV6-5	CAAQAGGVMNTEAFF	TGTGCCGCTCAAGCAGGGGGTGTAATGAACACTGAAGCTTTCTTT
-	TRBJ2-7	TRBD1	TRBV24-1	CARPGQGGAYEQYF	TGTGCCAGACCGGGACAGGGGGGTGCCTACGAGCAGTACTTC
few	TRBJ2-6	TRBD2	TRBV20-1	CSAGGDGGSGANVLTF	TGCAGTGCCGGGGGGGATGGCGGATCTGGGGCCAACGTCCTGACTTTC
-	TRBJ2-7	TRBD2	TRBV7-9	CASSLAFMASGSYEQYF	TGTGCCAGCAGCTTAGCTTTTATGGCTAGCGGGAGCTACGAGCAGTACTTC
few	TRBJ1-4	TRBD1	TRBV4-2	CASSREAGTGGEKLFF	TGTGCCAGCAGCCGGGAGGCCGGGACAGGGGGTGAAAAACTGTTTTTT
few	TRBJ2-3	-	TRBV5-1	CASSLAQGTDTQYF	TGCGCCAGCAGCTTGGCGCAGGGGACAGATACGCAGTATTTT
-	TRBJ1-4	-	TRBV5-1	CASSYFGGEKLFF	TGCGCCAGCAGCTACTTTGGGGGTGAAAAACTGTTTTTT
few	TRBJ1-3	TRBD1	TRBV19	CASIMTGPSSGNTIYF	TGTGCCAGTATCATGACAGGGCCCAGCTCTGGAAACACCATATATTTT
-	TRBJ2-2	TRBD1	TRBV9	CASSHRQGSAGGTGELFF	TGTGCCAGCAGCCACCGACAGGGGTCCGCAGGAGGCACCGGGGAGCTGTTTTTT
-	TRBJ2-7	-	TRBV24-1	CATSGWGTEQYF	TGTGCCACCAGTGGCTGGGGGACCGAGCAGTACTTC
few	TRBJ1-2	TRBD1	TRBV12-3/TRBV12-4	CASSQGGPYGYTF	TGTGCCAGCAGTCAGGGGGGGCCCTATGGCTACACCTTC
-	TRBJ2-7	TRBD1	TRBV7-9	CASSLDAGTGNEQYF	TGTGCCAGCAGCTTAGACGCCGGGACAGGGAACGAGCAGTACTTC
-	TRBJ2-5	-	TRBV7-9	CASSPIVLAVETQYF	TGTGCCAGCAGCCCTATCGTTCTGGCAGTAGAGACCCAGTACTTC
few	TRBJ1-1	-	TRBV5-6	CASSLGWRETEAFF	TGTGCCAGCAGCTTGGGGTGGAGGGAGACTGAAGCTTTCTTT
few	TRBJ2-5	-	TRBV10-2	CASSESVASWGTQYF	TGCGCCAGCAGTGAGTCAGTGGCTAGCTGGGGGACCCAGTACTTC
-	TRBJ2-3	TRBD2	TRBV13	CASSPTVLAGVADTQYF	TGTGCCAGCAGCCCCACCGTACTAGCGGGAGTGGCAGATACGCAGTATTTT
-	TRBJ1-6	TRBD1	TRBV7-2	CASSFLKGGAAPIHF	TGTGCCAGCAGCTTCCTAAAAGGGGGCGCGGCACCCATCCACTTT
few	TRBJ1-3	-	TRBV29-1	CSARLGRSYGNTIYF	TGCAGCGCCAGACTTGGGCGCTCCTATGGAAACACCATATATTTT
few	TRBJ1-1	TRBD1	TRBV16	CASSHLKGQGAVNTEAFF	TGTGCCAGCAGCCACCTAAAAGGACAGGGGGCGGTGAACACTGAAGCTTTCTTT
few	TRBJ2-1	TRBD2	TRBV7-2	CASSAYFGLAGYNEQFF	TGTGCCAGCAGCGCCTACTTTGGACTAGCGGGTTACAATGAGCAGTTCTTC
few	TRBJ2-1	-	TRBV5-1	CASSLDPGDTYPNEQFF	TGCGCCAGCAGCTTGGATCCGGGGGATACCTACCCCAATGAGCAGTTCTTC
many	TRBJ2-4	-	TRBV10-3	CAISESKGVRGNIQYF	TGTGCCATCAGTGAGTCTAAGGGGGTCCGTGGAAACATTCAGTACTTC
few	TRBJ2-1	-	TRBV18	CASSPRQRAYNEQFF	TGTGCCAGCTCCCCAAGACAGCGCGCCTACAATGAGCAGTTCTTC
many	TRBJ2-1	TRBD2	TRBV5-1	CASRQNRASGGPSSYNEQFF	TGCGCCAGCAGACAAAACCGGGCTAGCGGGGGGCCCAGCTCCTACAATGAGCAGTTCTTC
many	TRBJ1-6	TRBD1	TRBV7-2	CASSLYARGQSPLHF	TGTGCCAGCAGCTTATATGCCAGGGGGCAATCACCCCTCCACTTT
-	TRBJ2-1	-	TRBV29-1	CSVESWSQGTYNEQFF	TGCAGCGTTGAAAGCTGGAGTCAGGGGACCTACAATGAGCAGTTCTTC
-	TRBJ1-5	-	TRBV21-1	CASSNDTTGDFAPQHF	TGTGCCAGCAGCAACGACACGACCGGGGATTTTGCGCCCCAGCATTTT
-	TRBJ2-7	TRBD2	TRBV20-1	CSAQTSGRSYEQYF	TGCAGTGCGCAGACTAGCGGGCGCTCCTACGAGCAGTACTTC
many	TRBJ2-1	-	TRBV5-6	CASSLARDLVNEQFF	TGTGCCAGCAGCTTGGCCCGGGACCTCGTCAATGAGCAGTTCTTC
few	TRBJ2-7	TRBD1	TRBV20-1	CSASSGGVYEQYF	TGCAGTGCTAGTTCAGGGGGCGTCTACGAGCAGTACTTC
-	TRBJ2-3	-	TRBV12-3/TRBV12-4	CASSLVGVGSDTQYF	TGTGCCAGCAGTTTAGTGGGAGTCGGTTCAGATACGCAGTATTTT
few	TRBJ2-7	TRBD2	TRBV20-1	CSARGPTSGAYEQYF	TGCAGTGCTAGAGGCCCGACTAGCGGGGCCTACGAGCAGTACTTC
few	TRBJ2-3	TRBD2	TRBV20-1	CSATFGGLAGADTQYF	TGCAGTGCTACCTTCGGGGGACTAGCGGGAGCAGATACGCAGTATTTT
many	TRBJ1-5	TRBD1	TRBV28	CASRRPSIGTASNQPQHF	TGTGCCAGCAGGCGCCCCTCAATCGGGACAGCTAGCAATCAGCCCCAGCATTTT
many	TRBJ1-2	-	TRBV6-5	CASSYDRNYGYTF	TGTGCCAGCAGTTACGACAGAAACTATGGCTACACCTTC
many	TRBJ2-1	TRBD2	TRBV2	CASTPGLGYEQFF	TGTGCCAGCACCCCCGGACTAGGATATGAGCAGTTCTTC
many	TRBJ2-1	TRBD2	TRBV29-1	CSVAPSGGPSNEQFF	TGCAGCGTTGCCCCCAGCGGGGGGCCTTCCAATGAGCAGTTCTTC
few	TRBJ1-4	-	TRBV19	CASSRGSTNEKLFF	TGTGCCAGTAGTAGAGGATCGACTAATGAAAAACTGTTTTTT
many	TRBJ2-5	-	TRBV20-1	CSASTPQETQYF	TGCAGTGCCTCGACCCCGCAAGAGACCCAGTACTTC
-	TRBJ2-7	-	TRBV3-1	CASSQAGREQYF	TGTGCCAGCAGCCAAGCCGGACGCGAGCAGTACTTC
few	TRBJ2-5	-	TRBV20-1	CSAIGLAFQETQYF	TGCAGTGCTATTGGGCTAGCCTTCCAAGAGACCCAGTACTTC
-	TRBJ2-7	-	TRBV7-9	CASSLNGMGGEQYF	TGTGCCAGCAGCTTGAACGGAATGGGGGGCGAGCAGTACTTC